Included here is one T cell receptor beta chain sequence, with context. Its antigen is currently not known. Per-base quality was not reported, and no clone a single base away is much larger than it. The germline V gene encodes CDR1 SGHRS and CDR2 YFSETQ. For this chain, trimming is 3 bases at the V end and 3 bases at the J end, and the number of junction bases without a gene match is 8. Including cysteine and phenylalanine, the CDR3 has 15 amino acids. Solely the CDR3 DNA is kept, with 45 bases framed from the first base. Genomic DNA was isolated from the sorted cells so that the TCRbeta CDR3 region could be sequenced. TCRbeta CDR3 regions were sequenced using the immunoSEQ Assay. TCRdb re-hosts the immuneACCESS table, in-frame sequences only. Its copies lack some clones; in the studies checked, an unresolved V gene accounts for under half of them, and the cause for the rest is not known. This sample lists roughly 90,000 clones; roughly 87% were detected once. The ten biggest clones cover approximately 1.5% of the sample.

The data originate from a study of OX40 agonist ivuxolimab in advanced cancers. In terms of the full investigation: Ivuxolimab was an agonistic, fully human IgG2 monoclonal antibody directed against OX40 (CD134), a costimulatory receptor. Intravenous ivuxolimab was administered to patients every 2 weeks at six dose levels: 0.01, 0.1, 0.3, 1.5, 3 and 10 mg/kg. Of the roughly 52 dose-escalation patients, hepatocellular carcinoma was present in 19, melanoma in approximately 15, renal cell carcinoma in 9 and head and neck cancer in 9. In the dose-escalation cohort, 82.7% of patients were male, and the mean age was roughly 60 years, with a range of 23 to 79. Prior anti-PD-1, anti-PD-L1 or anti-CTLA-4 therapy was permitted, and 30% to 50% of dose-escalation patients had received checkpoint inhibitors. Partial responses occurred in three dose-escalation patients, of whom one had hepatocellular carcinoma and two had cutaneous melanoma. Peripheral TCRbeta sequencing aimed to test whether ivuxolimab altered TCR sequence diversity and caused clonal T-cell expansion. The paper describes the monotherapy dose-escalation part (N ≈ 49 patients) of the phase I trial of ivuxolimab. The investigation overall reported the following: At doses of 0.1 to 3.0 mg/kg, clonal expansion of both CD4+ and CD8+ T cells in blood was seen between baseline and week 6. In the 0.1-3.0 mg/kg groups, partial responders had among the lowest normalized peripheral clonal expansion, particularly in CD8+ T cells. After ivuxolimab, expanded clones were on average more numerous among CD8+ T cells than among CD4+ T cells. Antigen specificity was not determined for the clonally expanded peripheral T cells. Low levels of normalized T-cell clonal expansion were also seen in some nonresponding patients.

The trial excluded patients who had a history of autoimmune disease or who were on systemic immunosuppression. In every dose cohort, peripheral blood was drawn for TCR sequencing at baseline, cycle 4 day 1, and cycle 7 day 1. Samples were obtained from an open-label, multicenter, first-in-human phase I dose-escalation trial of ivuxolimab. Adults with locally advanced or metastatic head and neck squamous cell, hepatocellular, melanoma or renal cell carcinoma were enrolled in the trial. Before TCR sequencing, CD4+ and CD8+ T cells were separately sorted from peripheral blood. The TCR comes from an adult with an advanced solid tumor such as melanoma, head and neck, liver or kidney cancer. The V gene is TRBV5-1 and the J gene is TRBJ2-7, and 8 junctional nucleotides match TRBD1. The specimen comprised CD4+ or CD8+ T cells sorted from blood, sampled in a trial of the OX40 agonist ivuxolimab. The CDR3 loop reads CASSSTGAIFYEQYF. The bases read TGCGCCAGCAGCTCGACAGGGGCTATCTTCTACGAGCAGTACTTC.